This T cell receptor beta chain was obtained from a study of blood T cell repertoires in COVID-19. Assay: immunoSEQ multiplex PCR; the TCRdb copy retains only in-frame clones and omits some. The sample carries 250,000 to 300,000 clones, roughly 88% recorded once. The sequence was collected from a woman aged 30 to 39 who had recovered from COVID-19. The sequencing input was peripheral blood.

The CDR3 loop is CASRGQQVGGYTF. In DNA, the CDR3 is TGTGCCAGCAGGGGACAGCAAGTTGGTGGCTACACCTTC. The chain carries TRBV2 and TRBJ1-2; 7 bases are shared with TRBD1. The CDR3 has 13 amino acids. Looked up from germline, CDR1 is SNHLY and CDR2 is FYNNEI. V gave up 6 bases and J gave up 7 bases; unmatched junction bases: 8.